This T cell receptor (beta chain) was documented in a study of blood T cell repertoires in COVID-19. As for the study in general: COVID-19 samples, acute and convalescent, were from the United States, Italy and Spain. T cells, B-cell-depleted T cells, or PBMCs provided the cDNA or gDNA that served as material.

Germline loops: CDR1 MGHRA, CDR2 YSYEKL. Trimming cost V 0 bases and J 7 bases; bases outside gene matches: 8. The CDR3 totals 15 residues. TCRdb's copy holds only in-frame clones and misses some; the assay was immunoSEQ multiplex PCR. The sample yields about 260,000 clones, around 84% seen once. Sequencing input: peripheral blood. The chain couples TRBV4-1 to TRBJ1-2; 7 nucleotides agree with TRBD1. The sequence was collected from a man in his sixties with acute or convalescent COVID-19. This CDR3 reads CASSQDRRGESGYTF. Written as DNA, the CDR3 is TGCGCCAGCAGCCAAGATCGCAGGGGGGAGAGTGGCTACACCTTC.